This T cell receptor (beta chain) was identified during a study of blood T cell repertoires in COVID-19. CDR3 length: 18 residues. After removal of 3 bases from V and 8 bases from J, the junction contained 17 bases not matched to a gene. Germline CDR1 and CDR2: SGHTS and YDEGEE. Study members were between about 18 and 100 years old and lived in 24 US regions. Original processing methods: Reference gene primer amplification gave estimated nucleated cell counts. Sequencing used immunoSEQ multiplex PCR; TCRdb keeps in-frame clones, though not all of them. D and trimming were read from the DNA, whereas the V and J calls and clone size are those reported in that table. This sample has 300,000 to 450,000 clones, with approximately 91% found just once.

The sequencing sample was made of PBMCs or T cells enriched from blood (not recorded which). The chain combines TRBV5-8 with TRBJ2-1; 10 bases are a match to TRBD1. The clonotype comes from a young woman who had been exposed to COVID-19. The CDR3 sequence is CASSWGQDRGTLADEQFF. The CDR3 DNA sequence: TGTGCCAGCAGCTGGGGACAGGACAGGGGGACGCTGGCGGATGAGCAGTTCTTC.